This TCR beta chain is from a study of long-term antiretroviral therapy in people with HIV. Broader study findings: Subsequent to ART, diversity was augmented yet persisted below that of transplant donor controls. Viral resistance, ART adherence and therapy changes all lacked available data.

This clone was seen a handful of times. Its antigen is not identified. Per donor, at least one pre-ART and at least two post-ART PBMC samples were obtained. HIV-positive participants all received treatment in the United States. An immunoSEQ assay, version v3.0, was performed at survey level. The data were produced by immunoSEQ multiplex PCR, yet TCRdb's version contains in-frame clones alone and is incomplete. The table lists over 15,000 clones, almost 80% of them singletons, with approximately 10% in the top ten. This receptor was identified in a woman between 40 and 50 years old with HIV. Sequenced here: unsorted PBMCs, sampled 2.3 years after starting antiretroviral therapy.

CDR3 nucleotide sequence: TGCAGCGCCTTTACCAGTGGCAATCAGCCCCAGCATTTT. Protein product: CSAFTSGNQPQHF. The gene calls are TRBV29-1 and TRBJ1-5; D is uncertain. The CDR3 consists of 13 residues. Germline values: CDR1 SQVTM, CDR2 ANQGSEA. V was trimmed by 7 bases and J by 2 bases, leaving 12 bases between them.